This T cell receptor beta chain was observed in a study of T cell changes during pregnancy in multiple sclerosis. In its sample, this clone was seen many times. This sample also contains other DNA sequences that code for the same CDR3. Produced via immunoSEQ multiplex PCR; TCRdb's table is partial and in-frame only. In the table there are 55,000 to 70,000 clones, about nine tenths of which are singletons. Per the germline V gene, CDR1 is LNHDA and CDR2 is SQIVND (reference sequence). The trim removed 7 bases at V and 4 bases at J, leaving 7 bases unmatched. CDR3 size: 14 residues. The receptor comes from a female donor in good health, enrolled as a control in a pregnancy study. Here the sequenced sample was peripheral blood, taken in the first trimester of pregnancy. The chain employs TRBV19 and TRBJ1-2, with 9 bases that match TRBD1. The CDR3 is CASNPGQGTYGYTF. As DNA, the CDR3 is TGTGCCAGTAATCCGGGACAGGGTACCTATGGCTACACCTTC.